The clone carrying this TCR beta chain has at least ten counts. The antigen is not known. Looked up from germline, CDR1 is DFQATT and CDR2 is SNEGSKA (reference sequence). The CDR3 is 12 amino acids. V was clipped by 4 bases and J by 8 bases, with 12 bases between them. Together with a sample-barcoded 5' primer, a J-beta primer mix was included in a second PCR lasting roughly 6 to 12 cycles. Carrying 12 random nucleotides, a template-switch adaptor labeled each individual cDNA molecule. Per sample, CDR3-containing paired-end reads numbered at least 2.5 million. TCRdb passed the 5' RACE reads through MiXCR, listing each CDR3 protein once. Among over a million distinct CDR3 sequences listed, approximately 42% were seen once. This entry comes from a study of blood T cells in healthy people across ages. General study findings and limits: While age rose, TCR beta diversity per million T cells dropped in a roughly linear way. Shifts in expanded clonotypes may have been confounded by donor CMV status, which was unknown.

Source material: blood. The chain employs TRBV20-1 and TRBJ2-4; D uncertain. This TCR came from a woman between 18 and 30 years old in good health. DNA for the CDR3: TGCAGTGCTACACTCGGCCCTGACATTCAGTACTTC. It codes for CSATLGPDIQYF.